This T cell receptor beta chain was captured by sequencing in a study of regulatory T cells in long-lasting Graves disease. Trimming left V 3 bases short and J 4 bases short, with 13 bases between. The CDR3 is 14 amino acids. CDR1 and CDR2 from the germline V gene are SGHAT and FQNNGV. This clonotype turned up a few times. Time point reported: newly diagnosed GD, antithyroid drugs for less than 3 months. The TCR library used RNA extracted from PBMCs. EDTA tubes received approximately 9 milliliters of collected peripheral blood. Libraries of TCR beta came from iRepertoire HTBI primers plus Arm-PCR of CDR3 regions. Each CDR3 protein gets one entry after TCRdb re-called the multiplex PCR reads with MiXCR. The sample comprises 580,000 or so distinct CDR3 sequences, roughly 15% of which are singletons, and more than 10% rests with the top ten. The data were also submitted as part of a second study, on T cells in Graves' hyperthyroidism and ophthalmopathy. Per that paper: Lactation, pregnancy, other autoimmune disease or uncontrolled infection led to exclusion of patients.

The TCR sequence derives from a man between 18 and 35 years old with Graves disease. The chain links TRBV11-2 to TRBJ2-7; D remains ambiguous. The sample in question was peripheral blood mononuclear cells (PBMCs), obtained at new diagnosis, from a patient treated with antithyroid drugs. CDR3 residues: CASSFPSGKYEQYF. CDR3 coding DNA: TGTGCCAGCAGCTTCCCCTCTGGGAAGTACGAGCAGTACTTC.